The sequence of this TCR beta chain was determined in a study of shared clonotypes between healthy human individuals. About this clone: What it binds is unknown.

Findings and limits, study-wide: In this cohort, only blood was sampled, and tissue repertoires likely differ.

Each PCR replicate from the sorted subsets contained 150 to 200 ng DNA, which is some 31,000 T cell genomes. Study processing details: There were no quality scores in the junction-only immunoSEQ sequences, so filtering differed. Produced via immunoSEQ multiplex PCR; TCRdb's table is partial and in-frame only. V and J calls and clone size are those listed in that table; D and trimming were worked out from the DNA. The table lists hundreds of thousands of clones, approximately 95% of them singletons. As defined, naive CD8 cells were CD45RO-negative and positively selected for CCR7, with terminally differentiated effector memory CD45RA+ cells excluded. The donor population consisted of healthy HIV-negative adults with no recent acute infections or vaccinations. This CDR3 spans 13 amino acids. V was pared by 6 bases and J by 4 bases, with 12 bases between. CDR1 is GTSNPN, CDR2 SVGIG, per germline (reference sequence).

The clonotype comes from a woman in her twenties or thirties in good health. The rearrangement joins TRBV30 to TRBJ1-4; tentative D call: TRBD1 (6 bases). Input material: naive CD8+ T cells sorted from blood. CDR3 in amino acids: CACGQGLNEKLFF. The CDR3 DNA is TGTGCCTGTGGGCAGGGGCTTAATGAAAAACTGTTTTTT.